This T cell receptor beta chain was identified during a study of blood T cell repertoires in COVID-19. Study details: The United States, Italy and Spain were the sources of the acute and convalescent COVID-19 samples.

The V and J ends lost 6 bases and 8 bases respectively, with 14 bases between them. Per germline, CDR1 MNHEY and CDR2 SMNVEV (reference sequence). The length of the CDR3 is 14 residues. Per the authors' pipeline: Amplified reference gene primers provided the basis for estimating nucleated cell counts. Here immunoSEQ multiplex PCR was the method, and the copy in TCRdb shows in-frame clones only, minus some. V, J and clone size are taken as reported in that table, and D and trimming were inferred from the DNA itself. This sample yields roughly 88,000 clones, of which 87% are seen a single time; around 18% belongs to the top ten.

The receptor comes from a woman between 55 and 75 years old with COVID-19, enrolled during active disease. The sample taken for sequencing was peripheral blood. The chain uses TRBV27 and TRBJ1-6; weak D call: TRBD1 (5 bases). This chain's CDR3 is CASSQGFQYSPLHF. The CDR3 DNA is TGTGCCAGCAGCCAGGGATTCCAGTATTCACCCCTCCACTTT.